A selection of T cell receptor beta chains follows, all from one sample in a study of CD8+CD57+ T cells in acquired aplastic anemia. TCRdb used MiXCR to reprocess the reads, holding one entry per CDR3 protein. The data contain tens of thousands of distinct CDR3 sequences, less than 85% of them singletons. The sample consisted of sorted CD4+, CD8+, or CD8+CD57+ T cells (not recorded which) from PBMCs. These receptors were collected from a human donor with aplastic anemia. Each CDR3 is given with its conserved first and last residue. A D gene is named only where the DNA matches it firmly. For some rows the clone size is stated as once, few or many, or as a class when expanded; others skip it.

D	J	V	size	DNA	CDR3
TRBD1	TRBJ2-7	TRBV11-1	-	TGTGCCAGCAGCTTAACCTTACAGGGGGCAGGGTCCTACGAGCAGTACTTC	CASSLTLQGAGSYEQYF
-	TRBJ1-5	TRBV20-1	-	TGCAGTGCTAGAGAGACAGGTGGCGGACAGCCCCAGCATTTT	CSARETGGGQPQHF
-	TRBJ2-7	TRBV20-1	-	TGCAGTGCTAGAGATCGGGGAGGCAGTGGGGAGCAGTACTTC	CSARDRGGSGEQYF
TRBD1	TRBJ2-7	TRBV7-8	few	TGTGCCAGCAGCGTCGACAGGGCCTACGAGCAGTACTTC	CASSVDRAYEQYF
-	TRBJ2-7	TRBV15	few	TGTGCCACCAGCAGGGGATCTCATACAGCCTACGAGCAGTACTTC	CATSRGSHTAYEQYF
TRBD1	TRBJ1-4	TRBV29-1	once	TGCAGCGCGGAGGGGGCAAATGAAAAGCTGTTTTTT	CSAEGANEKLFF
TRBD1	TRBJ1-1	TRBV20-1	-	TGCAGTGCAGGGACAGCACGATCGTTAGCTTTCTTT	CSAGTARSLAFF
TRBD1	TRBJ1-6	TRBV2	few	TGTGCCAGCCAGGGGGGACATAATTCACCCCTCCACTTT	CASQGGHNSPLHF
TRBD1	TRBJ1-6	TRBV25-1	-	TGTGCCAGCAGCCTGAGACAGGGACGATCACCCCTCCACTTT	CASSLRQGRSPLHF
TRBD2	TRBJ2-7	TRBV15	-	TGTGCCACCAGCAGAGCGGGAGGGCCCTACGAGCAGTACTTC	CATSRAGGPYEQYF
-	TRBJ1-6	TRBV15	-	TGTGCCACCAGCAGAGACAGTAATTCACCCCTCCACTTT	CATSRDSNSPLHF
-	TRBJ1-5	TRBV4-3	-	TGCGCCAGCAGCCAAGACACACAGCCCCAGCATTTT	CASSQDTQPQHF
TRBD2	TRBJ2-1	TRBV7-7	-	TGTGCTAGCAGCTTGGGACTAGCGGGAGGTAATGAGCAGTCCTTC	CASSLGLAGGNEQSF
TRBD1	TRBJ2-7	TRBV19	many	TGTGCCAGTAGTCCGGGGACAGGGGTCTACGAGCAGTACTTC	CASSPGTGVYEQYF
TRBD2	TRBJ2-5	TRBV20-1	few	TGCAGTGCTAGAGGGGGACTAAACCAAGAGACCCAGTACTTC	CSARGGLNQETQYF
-	TRBJ1-1	TRBV20-1	once	TGCAGTGCTAGGCTTAATAGCCCTGAAGCTTTCTTT	CSARLNSPEAFF
-	TRBJ2-2	TRBV6-1	few	TGTGCCAGCGTTGCCGTTGTGGGCACCGGGGAGCTGTTTTTT	CASVAVVGTGELFF
-	TRBJ2-7	TRBV7-6	-	TGTGCCAGCAGCTTAGCACAGAACTACGAGCAGTACTTC	CASSLAQNYEQYF
TRBD1	TRBJ1-5	TRBV15	-	TGTGCCACCAGCAGACCAGGGACAGCGGTCACGGCCCAGCATTTT	CATSRPGTAVTAQHF
-	TRBJ2-3	TRBV12-3/TRBV12-4	many	TGTGCCAGCAGCCCCCTTGGGCTCCTAGATACGCAGTATTTT	CASSPLGLLDTQYF
TRBD1	TRBJ1-2	TRBV11-2	-	TGTGCCAGCAGCTTACAGGGGGTCTATGGCTACACCTTC	CASSLQGVYGYTF
TRBD2	TRBJ2-1	TRBV9	many	TGTGCCAGCAGCCTTACTAGCGGGGGTTCGGGTGAGCAGTTCTTC	CASSLTSGGSGEQFF
-	TRBJ2-5	TRBV3-1	-	TGTGCCAGCAGCCAAGATGAGCCCCCCCACAGTCAAGAGACCCAGTACTTC	CASSQDEPPHSQETQYF
-	TRBJ1-6	TRBV14	once	TGTGCCAGCAGCCAGGGCAGGAGCTCCTATAATTCACCCCTCCACTTT	CASSQGRSSYNSPLHF
TRBD1	TRBJ2-7	TRBV19	few	TGTGCCAGTAGGGACAGGGGGCAATACGAGCAGTACTTC	CASRDRGQYEQYF
-	TRBJ1-2	TRBV30	-	TGTGCCTGGAGTGCCGTTCCGGGAAACTATGGCTACACCTTC	CAWSAVPGNYGYTF
-	TRBJ1-3	TRBV27	-	TGTGCCAGCAGTTCTCGACGTGGAAAGACCATATATTTT	CASSSRRGKTIYF
-	TRBJ2-2	TRBV9	many	TGTGCCAGCAGTAGTTGGGGGACGGAGAACACCGGGGAGCTGTTTTTT	CASSSWGTENTGELFF
-	TRBJ1-1	TRBV9	-	TGTGCCAGCAGCGTAGTACAGCATCTCGGTGAGGCTTTCTTT	CASSVVQHLGEAFF
-	TRBJ1-5	TRBV10-3	-	TGTGCCACCGCGGAGGGCGATAGCAATCAGCCCCAGCATTTT	CATAEGDSNQPQHF
TRBD1	TRBJ2-7	TRBV5-6	-	TGTGCCAGCAGCCATCGGGGGACAGGGAATTACGAGCAGTACTTC	CASSHRGTGNYEQYF